What follows are 30 T cell receptor beta chains derived from one specimen sequenced in a study of identical twins. Each CDR3 protein gets one entry after TCRdb re-called the 5' RACE reads with MiXCR. The sample consists of approximately 1.8 million distinct CDR3 sequences, less than 40% of them appearing once. Sequenced input: cord blood. The receptors derive from a newborn girl in good health.

This clonotype has just a few counts. This chain uses TRBV5-1 with TRBJ1-1, with D hard to call. The CDR3 spans 15 residues. Trimming removed 0 bases at V and 3 bases at J, with 12 bases between. Germline CDR1 and CDR2: SGHRS and YFSETQ. This chain's CDR3 is CASSLVPTGYTEAFF. CDR3 DNA sequence: TGCGCCAGCAGCTTGGTTCCCACCGGGTACACTGAAGCTTTCTTT.

The chain combines TRBV7-2 with TRBJ1-2; D is possibly TRBD1 (6 bases). Per the germline V gene, CDR1 is SGHTA and CDR2 is FQGNSA. V lost 5 bases and J lost 7, with 14 bases in between. The CDR3 sequence is 13 residues long. The CDR3 DNA is TGTGCCAGCAGCGTCGGACAGCCGGGTGGCTACACCTTC. Its translation: CASSVGQPGGYTF. Based on the CDR3 plus reference TRBV7-2 and TRBJ1-2, the full variable domain is GAGVSQSPSNKVTEKGKDVELRCDPISGHTALYWYRQSLGQGLEFLIYFQGNSAPDKSGLPSDRFSAERTGGSVSTLTIQRTQQEDSAVYLCASSVGQPGGYTFGSGTRLTVV.

The chain employs TRBV6-2 or TRBV6-3 and TRBJ2-2, with no clear D. The length of the CDR3 is 12 residues. Germline lookup yields CDR1 MNHEY and CDR2 SVGEGT. V shed 5 bases and J shed 7 bases, with 8 bases lying between them. The chain's CDR3 is CASSRTFGELFF. The CDR3 DNA is TGTGCCAGCAGTCGAACTTTCGGGGAGCTGTTTTTT.

CDR3 DNA sequence: TGTGCCAGCAGTGGGGGACAGGGGGAATATGGCTACACCTTC. Translation gives CASSGGQGEYGYTF. The V and J genes are TRBV6-1 and TRBJ1-2; TRBD1 aligns across 11 bases. From germline, CDR1 is MNHNS and CDR2 SASEGT. The CDR3 runs to 14 residues. J lost 5 bases, V lost 4 bases, and 3 bases had no gene match.

In its sample, this clonotype was seen a few times. The chain links TRBV2 to TRBJ2-1, with 10 bases identical to TRBD2. Germline V gives CDR1 SNHLY, CDR2 FYNNEI. This CDR3 has 15 amino acids. V lost 8 bases, J lost 1 base, and 5 bases stayed unmatched. The DNA of the CDR3 is TGTGCCAGCTGCGGAGCGGGGGGGTCCTACAATGAGCAGTTCTTC. Protein product: CASCGAGGSYNEQFF.

This clonotype has just a few counts. This sequence joins TRBV5-1 and TRBJ2-1; maybe TRBD2 (7 bases). V shed 7 bases and J shed 7 bases, with 21 bases lying between them. There are 15 residues in the CDR3. In germline, CDR1 is SGHRS, CDR2 YFSETQ. CDR3 residues: CASAQVGGARNEQFF. CDR3 sequence (DNA): TGCGCCAGCGCCCAAGTGGGGGGGGCCCGTAATGAGCAGTTCTTC.

The chain has TRBV9 and TRBJ2-2; D is unclear. With 6 bases removed from V and 5 bases from J, the gap between germline ends came to 8 bases. The CDR3 runs to 12 residues. Per germline, CDR1 SGDLS and CDR2 YYNGEE. This chain's CDR3 is CASISSTGELFF. The CDR3, as DNA: TGTGCCAGCATCTCTTCAACCGGGGAGCTGTTTTTT.

The table lists this clonotype with a few counts. V is TRBV12-3 or TRBV12-4 and J is TRBJ2-4; D is uncertain. CDR3 length: 13 amino acids. V lost 4 bases and J lost 3, with 7 bases in between. CDR3 region: CASSWSVKNIQYF. The CDR3, as DNA: TGTGCCAGCAGTTGGTCAGTCAAAAACATTCAGTACTTC.

A few counts support this clonotype. The chain has TRBV2 and TRBJ2-7, with 11 positions matching TRBD2. This CDR3 spans 13 amino acids. V lost 6 bases and J lost 3; bases outside the gene matches: 1. Germline CDR1 and CDR2: SNHLY and FYNNEI. The CDR3 nucleotides read TGTGCCAGCAGGGGACTAGCGGACTACGAGCAGTACTTC. Translating gives CASRGLADYEQYF. Full variable domain (rest looked up from reference TRBV2 and TRBJ2-7): EPEVTQTPSHQVTQMGQEVILRCVPISNHLYFYWYRQILGQKVEFLVSFYNNEISEKSEIFDDQFSVERPDGSNFTLKIRSTKLEDSAMYFCASRGLADYEQYFGPGTRLTVT.

There are a few counts of this clonotype. V usage is TRBV5-5 and J usage is TRBJ2-4; D gene unclear. Trimming shortened V by 0 bases and J by 7 bases, and 2 bases separated the two germline ends. There are 11 residues in the CDR3. CDR1 is SGHKS, CDR2 YYEKEE, per germline (reference sequence). In nucleotides, the CDR3 is TGTGCCAGCAGCTTGGTCAACATTCAGTACTTC. Translation gives CASSLVNIQYF.

The chain has TRBV29-1 and TRBJ2-3; D is possibly TRBD2 (5 bases). Germline lookup yields CDR1 SQVTM and CDR2 ANQGSEA. Trimming removed 7 bases from V and 1 base from J, with 12 bases in between. The CDR3 is 13 residues long. The CDR3, as DNA: TGCAGCGCCCTGATCGGGGGCACAGATACGCAGTATTTT. Translating it yields CSALIGGTDTQYF.

The rearrangement links TRBV27 to TRBJ2-1; D is uncertain. This CDR3 has 13 amino acids. Germline-derived CDR1 and CDR2 are MNHEY and SMNVEV (reference sequence). The V and J ends lost 7 bases and 4 bases respectively, with 11 bases between them. CDR3: CASTQLGYNEQFF. The CDR3 region has the DNA TGTGCCAGCACCCAACTGGGATACAATGAGCAGTTCTTC.

This clonotype was observed many times. This chain connects TRBV28 to TRBJ1-6; D unclear. Trimming stripped 2 bases from V and 0 bases from J, with 5 bases between. The germline CDR1 and CDR2 sequences are MDHEN and SYDVKM. This CDR3 spans 15 amino acids. The CDR3 region is CASSLVLSYNSPLHF. CDR3 sequence (DNA): TGTGCCAGCAGTTTAGTTCTCTCCTATAATTCACCCCTCCACTTT.

This clonotype turned up a few times. The CDR3 loop is CASSYGGVGNQPQHF. The CDR3 DNA follows: TGTGCCAGCAGTTACGGAGGGGTGGGCAATCAGCCCCAGCATTTT. J is TRBJ1-5 and V is TRBV6-6; possible D gene TRBD1, 5 bases. Germline CDR1 reads MNHNY; CDR2 reads SVGAGI (reference sequence). V was pared by 2 bases and J by 2 bases, with 10 bases between. CDR3 length equals 15 residues.

This clonotype was detected ten times or more. Written as DNA, the CDR3 is TGTGCCAGCAGCGTGACGCATAACACAGATACGCAGTATTTT. Translated: CASSVTHNTDTQYF. The chain couples TRBV7-2 to TRBJ2-3; unclear D gene. CDR1 is SGHTA, CDR2 FQGNSA, per germline. The CDR3 is 14 amino acids. V was cut by 5 bases and J by 2 bases, with 11 bases left in between. The full variable domain, in which reference TRBV7-2 and TRBJ2-3 provide the parts outside the CDR3, is GAGVSQSPSNKVTEKGKDVELRCDPISGHTALYWYRQSLGQGLEFLIYFQGNSAPDKSGLPSDRFSAERTGGSVSTLTIQRTQQEDSAVYLCASSVTHNTDTQYFGPGTRLTVL.

This clonotype has only a few counts. V is TRBV5-1 and J is TRBJ1-4; D ambiguous. Deletions cut 4 bases from V and 6 bases from J, with 10 bases between. The CDR3 runs 13 residues. CDR1 is SGHRS, CDR2 YFSETQ, per germline. The CDR3 spells CASSLHTDEKLFF. The CDR3 nucleotides are TGCGCCAGCAGCCTCCACACGGATGAAAAACTGTTTTTT.

This clonotype has more than one count but fewer than ten. The gene calls are TRBV20-1 and TRBJ2-6; no firm D call. Per the germline V gene, CDR1 is DFQATT and CDR2 is SNEGSKA (reference sequence). Trimming took off 1 base at V and 5 bases at J, with 3 bases between the two ends. The CDR3 runs 12 residues. CDR3 loop: CSARGRANVLTF. The CDR3 DNA reads as TGCAGTGCTAGAGGTCGGGCCAACGTCCTGACTTTC.

This clonotype has at least ten counts. The chain recombines TRBV5-1 with TRBJ1-1; weak D call: TRBD1 (5 bases). The length of the CDR3 is 14 residues. Germline V gene sequence: CDR1 SGHRS, CDR2 YFSETQ. The V end was cut by 2 bases, the J end by 2 bases, with 10 bases between. CDR3 sequence: CASSFYRGNTEAFF. CDR3 DNA: TGCGCCAGCAGCTTTTACCGGGGCAACACTGAAGCTTTCTTT.

This clonotype was observed a handful of times. The genes are TRBV28 and TRBJ2-7, with TRBD1 as a possible D gene (5 bases). Trimming took off 2 bases at V and 2 bases at J, with 10 bases between the two ends. The CDR3 is 14 residues long. Germline assignment: CDR1 MDHEN and CDR2 SYDVKM. The CDR3 protein is CASSLVRETYEQYF. CDR3 DNA: TGTGCCAGCAGTTTAGTCAGGGAAACCTACGAGCAGTACTTC.

This clonotype has more than one count but fewer than ten. The rearrangement links TRBV28 to TRBJ2-3; 10 positions match TRBD2. This CDR3 has 16 residues. Per germline, CDR1 MDHEN and CDR2 SYDVKM. With 7 bases clipped from V and 4 bases from J, the junction kept 11 bases outside the gene matches. CDR3 sequence: CASTPPASGSPDTQYF. Here the CDR3 DNA reads TGTGCCAGCACCCCTCCAGCTAGCGGGAGCCCAGATACGCAGTATTTT.

As to this clonotype: One end of the junction fails to match germline, which may point to a read error. The V call is TRBV5-1, the J call TRBJ2-1; 14 nucleotides line up with TRBD2. This CDR3 spans 17 amino acids. Per the germline V gene, CDR1 is SGHRS and CDR2 is YFSETQ. The CDR3: CAGSLGLAGELYNEQFF. CDR3 DNA sequence: TGCGCCGGCAGCTTGGGACTAGCGGGGGAACTATACAATGAGCAGTTCTTC.

This clonotype appeared a few times. This chain connects TRBV7-2 to TRBJ2-7; 9 positions agree with TRBD1. From germline, CDR1 is SGHTA and CDR2 FQGNSA. CDR3 size: 15 residues. With V trimmed by 5 bases and J by 3 bases, 8 bases remained unmatched. The CDR3 sequence: CASSRTGTGNYEQYF. In DNA form, the CDR3 reads TGTGCCAGCAGCCGTACCGGGACAGGGAACTACGAGCAGTACTTC.

The chain carries TRBV20-1 and TRBJ2-7; 8 bases line up with TRBD1. The J call may be incorrect, as the DNA end agrees better with TRBJ2-5. CDR3 size: 13 residues. Germline V gives CDR1 DFQATT, CDR2 SNEGSKA (reference sequence). CDR3 nucleotide sequence: TGCAGTGCTAGACCGGACAGGGTTGAGACCCAGTACTTC. Its translation is CSARPDRVETQYF.

Note on this clonotype: One junction end disagrees with the germline gene, perhaps due to a read error. The chain recombines TRBV4-2 with TRBJ2-3; 10 bases agree with TRBD2. The germline CDR1 and CDR2 sequences are LGHNA and YNFKEQ. The CDR3 sequence is 16 residues long. The CDR3 is CASGQGTSAVTDTQYF. The DNA of the CDR3 is TGTGCCAGCGGCCAAGGGACTAGCGCGGTCACAGATACGCAGTATTTT.

This clonotype was observed a handful of times. The chain links TRBV20-1 to TRBJ2-7, with TRBD2 as a possible D gene (6 bases). Trimming took 0 bases from V and 1 from J, leaving 10 bases between them. CDR3 size: 14 residues. From germline, CDR1 is DFQATT and CDR2 SNEGSKA (reference sequence). The CDR3 protein is CSARDKTRSYEQYF. CDR3 bases: TGCAGTGCTAGAGATAAGACTAGATCCTACGAGCAGTACTTC.

V gene TRBV7-2 combines with J gene TRBJ2-7; 8 bases agree with TRBD2. Trimming took 8 bases from V and 2 from J; bases not matched to a gene: 5. There are 13 residues in the CDR3. The germline V gene encodes CDR1 SGHTA and CDR2 FQGNSA. The CDR3 nucleotides read TGTGCCAGCGCAGCGGGAGTTCCCTACGAGCAGTACTTC. Translating gives CASAAGVPYEQYF. The full variable domain, completed using reference TRBV7-2 and TRBJ2-7, is GAGVSQSPSNKVTEKGKDVELRCDPISGHTALYWYRQSLGQGLEFLIYFQGNSAPDKSGLPSDRFSAERTGGSVSTLTIQRTQQEDSAVYLCASAAGVPYEQYFGPGTRLTVT.

In this sample, this clonotype turned up many times. V usage is TRBV12-3 or TRBV12-4 and J usage is TRBJ2-1, with 9 nucleotides matching TRBD1. V dropped 6 bases and J dropped 3; count of bases not matched to a gene: 6. The CDR3 runs 15 residues. CDR3: CASSLTGGFYNEQFF. The DNA for the CDR3 is TGTGCCAGCAGCCTAACAGGGGGCTTCTACAATGAGCAGTTCTTC.

This clonotype showed up just a few times. The J gene is TRBJ2-7, the V gene TRBV27; 9 bases match TRBD1. J was trimmed by 8 bases and V by 4 bases; bases with no gene match: 6. Germline values: CDR1 MNHEY, CDR2 SMNVEV (reference sequence). The CDR3 runs to 13 residues. The CDR3 DNA sequence: TGTGCCAGCAGTTGGGACAGGGATTTTCAGCAGTACTTC. It encodes CASSWDRDFQQYF.

The V call is TRBV20-1, the J call TRBJ1-1, with D possibly being TRBD1 (6 bases). V was cut by 0 bases and J by 10 bases, with 18 bases left in between. This CDR3 spans 14 amino acids. Germline V lookup: CDR1 DFQATT, CDR2 SNEGSKA (reference sequence). The CDR3 DNA follows: TGCAGTGCTAGAGATCCGGCAGGGGCCATGGGAGCTTTCTTT. Translating it yields CSARDPAGAMGAFF.

This clonotype occurred a few times. The chain recombines TRBV25-1 with TRBJ2-3; TRBD2 matches 7 bases. Germline V gene data show CDR1 as MGHDK and CDR2 as SYGVNS. V lost 5 bases and J lost 2; bases outside the gene matches: 7. CDR3 length: 15 amino acids. The CDR3 coding sequence is TGTGCCAGCAGTTCCTCCGGGGACTACACAGATACGCAGTATTTT. Its translation: CASSSSGDYTDTQYF.